The 6 T cell receptor beta chains listed next were all sequenced from one sample in a study of CD8 T cells in ankylosing spondylitis. Study results and caveats: Ankylosing spondylitis blood seemed to carry a telltale TCR beta motif made of about 8 highly homologous variants.

The antigens of these receptors remain unknown. TCRdb analysed the 5' RACE reads with MiXCR anew, one entry per CDR3 protein. This table holds about 440,000 distinct CDR3 sequences, under 20% found once. Sample: blood, either unsorted or a sorted T cell fraction (not recorded which). The receptor source for this set is a male donor with ankylosing spondylitis.

This sequence joins TRBV6-1 and TRBJ1-1; D call uncertain. Germline lookup yields CDR1 MNHNS and CDR2 SASEGT. The CDR3 loop spans 14 amino acids. V shed 1 base and J shed 1 base, with 7 bases lying between them. CDR3 coding DNA: TGTGCCAGCAGTGAAGGTGCACCGAACACTGAAGCTTTCTTT. It codes for CASSEGAPNTEAFF.

This clonotype came up a few times. The J gene is TRBJ2-2, the V gene TRBV5-1; TRBD1 matches 7 bases. This CDR3 is built from 15 residues. CDR1 and CDR2 from the germline V gene are SGHRS and YFSETQ. The V gene end was trimmed by 3 bases and the J gene end by 5 bases; junction bases not matched to a gene: 7. CDR3 sequence: CASSSGQLRTGELFF. Written as DNA, the CDR3 is TGCGCCAGCAGCTCGGGACAGCTGCGGACCGGGGAGCTGTTTTTT.

Only a few counts were recorded for this clonotype. V usage is TRBV7-9 and J usage is TRBJ2-1, with 8 nucleotides matching TRBD2. The CDR3 sequence is 12 residues long. V lost 1 base to trimming and J lost 16 bases; unmatched junction nucleotides: 6. Looked up from germline, CDR1 is SEHNR and CDR2 is FQNEAQ (reference sequence). In DNA form, the CDR3 reads TGTGCCAGCAGCTTAGAAGGGACTAGTACCTTCTTC. This encodes CASSLEGTSTFF.

In this sample, this clonotype turned up a few times. V gene TRBV5-1 combines with J gene TRBJ2-2; 12 bases agree with TRBD2. The J segment lost 6 bases and the V segment lost 4 bases, leaving 7 bases of the junction unmatched. Germline V gives CDR1 SGHRS, CDR2 YFSETQ. The CDR3 is 16 amino acids. CDR3 DNA: TGCGCCAGCAGCCCTCCGGGACTAGCGGGTCCCGGGGAGCTGTTTTTT. Residues: CASSPPGLAGPGELFF.

This chain links TRBV28 with TRBJ1-1; no reliable D call. This CDR3 is 15 amino acids long. Trimming removed 7 bases from V and 1 base from J, with 16 bases in between. Germline V gene data show CDR1 as MDHEN and CDR2 as SYDVKM. The chain's CDR3 is CASTPRSSRNTEAFF. CDR3 DNA sequence: TGTGCCAGCACCCCGCGGTCCAGTAGGAACACTGAAGCTTTCTTT.

The rearrangement uses TRBV12-3 or TRBV12-4 and TRBJ1-2, with D possibly TRBD1 on 6 matching bases. The CDR3 totals 14 residues. V dropped 6 bases and J dropped 4 bases, with 15 bases sitting between them. The CDR3 region has the DNA TGTGCCAGCAGCCGAAGGGGGGGTGCCTATGGCTACACCTTC. Protein sequence: CASSRRGGAYGYTF.